This record covers a single T cell receptor beta chain. The antigen is not known. Sequenced by immunoSEQ multiplex PCR; TCRdb stores in-frame clones only, minus some. This table has around 420,000 clones, approximately 90% appearing once. The sample is drawn from a study of Ad26.COV2.S vaccination and SARS-CoV-2 variants. Across the whole study: Donor had been placed in the Ad26.COV2.S arm of the COV1001 trial.

Broader study findings: In TCR breadth and depth analyses, total T cell responses may have been underestimated.

In germline, CDR1 is SQVTM, CDR2 ANQGSEA. V was clipped by 4 bases and J by 4 bases, with 13 bases between them. This CDR3 spans 13 amino acids. Treatment meaning: some 20 received Ad26.COV2.S at low or high dose, single or two shots; five or six received placebo; per-sample allocation not given. Each sample was drawn 63 days after the first injection (of vaccine or placebo). Adults aged 18-55 years in Boston included the donor. An Ad26 vector that expressed Wuhan-strain SARS-CoV-2 spike constituted the vaccine. The receptor comes from a person between 18 and 59 years old who received the Ad26.COV2.S COVID-19 vaccine or a placebo. This chain uses TRBV29-1 with TRBJ1-1; TRBD1 might be the D (5 bases). The sequences come from peripheral blood, collected in a trial of Ad26.COV2.S vaccine versus placebo. The CDR3, as DNA: TGCAGCGTTGTGAGGGGCGGGGGCACTGAAGCTTTCTTT. This translates into CSVVRGGGTEAFF.